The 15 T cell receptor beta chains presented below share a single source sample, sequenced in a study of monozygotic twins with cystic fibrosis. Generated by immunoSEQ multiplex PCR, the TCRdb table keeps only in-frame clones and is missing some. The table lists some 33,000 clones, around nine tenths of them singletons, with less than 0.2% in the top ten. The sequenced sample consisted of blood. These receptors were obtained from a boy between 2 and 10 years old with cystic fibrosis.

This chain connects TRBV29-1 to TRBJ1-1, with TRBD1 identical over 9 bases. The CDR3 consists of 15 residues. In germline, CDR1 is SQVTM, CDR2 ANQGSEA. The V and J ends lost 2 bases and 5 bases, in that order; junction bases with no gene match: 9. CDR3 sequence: CSVEFRDRVRTEAFF. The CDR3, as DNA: TGCAGCGTTGAATTCAGGGACAGGGTTAGGACTGAAGCTTTCTTT.

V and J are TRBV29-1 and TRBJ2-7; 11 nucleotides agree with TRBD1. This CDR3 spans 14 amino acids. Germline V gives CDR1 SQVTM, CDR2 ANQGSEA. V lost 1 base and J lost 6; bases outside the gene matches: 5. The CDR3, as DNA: TGCAGCGTTGAAGGTGGACAGGGGGCCGGCGAGCAGTACTTC. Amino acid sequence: CSVEGGQGAGEQYF.

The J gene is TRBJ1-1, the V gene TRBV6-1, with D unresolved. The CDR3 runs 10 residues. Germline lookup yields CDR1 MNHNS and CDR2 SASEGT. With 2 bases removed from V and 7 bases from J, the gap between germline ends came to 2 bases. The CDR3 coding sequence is TGTGCCAGCAGTGAAATTGAAGCTTTCTTT. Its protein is CASSEIEAFF.

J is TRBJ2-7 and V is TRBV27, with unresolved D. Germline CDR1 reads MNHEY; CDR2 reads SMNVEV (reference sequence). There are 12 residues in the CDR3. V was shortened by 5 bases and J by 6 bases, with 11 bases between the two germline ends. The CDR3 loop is CASSPPDGEQYF. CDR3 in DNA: TGTGCCAGCAGTCCCCCGGACGGCGAGCAGTACTTC.

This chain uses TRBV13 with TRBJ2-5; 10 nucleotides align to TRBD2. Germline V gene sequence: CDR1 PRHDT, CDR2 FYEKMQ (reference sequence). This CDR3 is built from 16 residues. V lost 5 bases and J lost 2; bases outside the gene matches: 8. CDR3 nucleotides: TGTGCCAGCAGCACACGTAGCGGGGGGAATCAAGAGACCCAGTACTTC. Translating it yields CASSTRSGGNQETQYF.

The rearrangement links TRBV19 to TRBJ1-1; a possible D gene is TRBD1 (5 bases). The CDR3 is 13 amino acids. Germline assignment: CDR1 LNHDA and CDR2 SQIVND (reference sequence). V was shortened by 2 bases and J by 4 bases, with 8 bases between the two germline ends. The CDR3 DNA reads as TGTGCCAGTAGTATACTCCAGGGCACTGAAGCTTTCTTT. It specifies CASSILQGTEAFF.

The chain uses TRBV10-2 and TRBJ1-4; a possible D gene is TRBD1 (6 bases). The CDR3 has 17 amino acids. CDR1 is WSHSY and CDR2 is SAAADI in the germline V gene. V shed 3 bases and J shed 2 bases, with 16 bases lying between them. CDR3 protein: CASSEETGTATNEKLFF. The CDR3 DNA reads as TGCGCCAGCAGTGAAGAAACAGGGACTGCGACTAATGAAAAACTGTTTTTT.

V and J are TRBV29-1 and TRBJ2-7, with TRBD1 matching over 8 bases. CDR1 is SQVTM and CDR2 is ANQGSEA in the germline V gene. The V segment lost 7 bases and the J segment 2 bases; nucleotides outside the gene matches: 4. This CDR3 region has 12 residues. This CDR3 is CSAKTGAYEQYF. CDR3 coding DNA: TGCAGCGCTAAGACAGGGGCCTACGAGCAGTACTTC.

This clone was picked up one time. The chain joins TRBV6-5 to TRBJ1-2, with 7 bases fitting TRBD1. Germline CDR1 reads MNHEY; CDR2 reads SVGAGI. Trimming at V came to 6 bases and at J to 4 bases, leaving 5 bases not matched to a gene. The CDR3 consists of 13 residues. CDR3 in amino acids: CASRRGRLYGYTF. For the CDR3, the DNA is TGTGCCAGCAGAAGGGGGCGCCTCTATGGCTACACCTTC.

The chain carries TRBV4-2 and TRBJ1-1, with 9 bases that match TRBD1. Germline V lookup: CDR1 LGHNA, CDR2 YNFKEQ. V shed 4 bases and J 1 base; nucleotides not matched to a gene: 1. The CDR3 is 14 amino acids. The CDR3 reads CASSPDRGNTEAFF. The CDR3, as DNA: TGTGCCAGCAGCCCGGACAGGGGGAACACTGAAGCTTTCTTT.

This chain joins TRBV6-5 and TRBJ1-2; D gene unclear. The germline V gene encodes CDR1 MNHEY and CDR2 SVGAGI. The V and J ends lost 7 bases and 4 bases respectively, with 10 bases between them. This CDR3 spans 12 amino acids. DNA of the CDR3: TGTGCCAGCAACGACGCCACCTATGGCTACACCTTC. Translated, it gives CASNDATYGYTF.

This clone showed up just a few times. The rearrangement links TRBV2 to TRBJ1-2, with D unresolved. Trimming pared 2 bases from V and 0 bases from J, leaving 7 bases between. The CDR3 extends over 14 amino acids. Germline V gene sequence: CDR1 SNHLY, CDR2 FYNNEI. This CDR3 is CASSEQITNYGYTF. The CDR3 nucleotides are TGTGCCAGCAGTGAACAGATTACTAACTATGGCTACACCTTC.

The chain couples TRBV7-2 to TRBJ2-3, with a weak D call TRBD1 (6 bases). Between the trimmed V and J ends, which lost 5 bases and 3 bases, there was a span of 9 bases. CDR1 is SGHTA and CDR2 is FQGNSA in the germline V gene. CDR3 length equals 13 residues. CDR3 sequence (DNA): TGTGCCAGCAGCGCCACAGGGACAGATACGCAGTATTTT. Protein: CASSATGTDTQYF.

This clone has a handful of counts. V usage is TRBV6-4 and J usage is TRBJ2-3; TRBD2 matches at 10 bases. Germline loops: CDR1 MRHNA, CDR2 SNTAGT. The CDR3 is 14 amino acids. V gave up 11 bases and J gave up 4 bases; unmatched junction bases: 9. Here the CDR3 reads CASPGTSVADTQYF. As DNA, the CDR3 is TGTGCCTCCCCCGGGACTAGCGTGGCAGATACGCAGTATTTT.

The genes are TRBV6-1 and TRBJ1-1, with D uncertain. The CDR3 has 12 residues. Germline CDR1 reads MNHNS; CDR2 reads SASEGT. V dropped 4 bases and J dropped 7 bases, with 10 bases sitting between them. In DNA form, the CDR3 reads TGTGCCAGCAGTGGTACAGCGTATGAAGCTTTCTTT. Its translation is CASSGTAYEAFF.